This entry lists 20 T cell receptor beta chains sequenced from one sample in a study of T cell responses to AZD1222 COVID-19 vaccine. The data were produced by immunoSEQ multiplex PCR, yet TCRdb's version contains in-frame clones alone and is incomplete. The sample includes more than 85,000 clones, 85% to 90% of them seen just once. Material: peripheral blood, obtained 28 days after the second AZD1222 dose. The origin of the receptors is an adult who received the AZD1222 COVID-19 vaccine.

The chain couples TRBV29-1 to TRBJ1-5; D possibly corresponds to TRBD1 (6 bases). Trimming shortened V by 3 bases and J by 6 bases, and 12 bases separated the two germline ends. The CDR3 spans 13 residues. Germline CDR1 is SQVTM and CDR2 is ANQGSEA. CDR3 amino acids: CSVESGGGQPQHF. In DNA form, the CDR3 reads TGCAGCGTTGAGAGTGGAGGGGGTCAGCCCCAGCATTTT.

This clone was seen once. CDR3 amino acids: CASSPWPRQAGGGYTF. The DNA of the CDR3 is TGTGCCAGCAGCCCCTGGCCTCGACAGGCAGGGGGTGGCTACACCTTC. J is TRBJ1-2 and V is TRBV28, with 7 bases matching TRBD1. This CDR3 is built from 16 residues. V lost 6 bases, J lost 7 bases, and 17 bases stayed unmatched. Germline V gene lookup returns CDR1 MDHEN and CDR2 SYDVKM.

The V gene is TRBV29-1, the J gene TRBJ1-1, with TRBD1 as a possible D gene (6 bases). The CDR3 runs 16 residues. Germline CDR1 and CDR2: SQVTM and ANQGSEA. Trimming took off 6 bases at V and 2 bases at J, with 22 bases between the two ends. CDR3 sequence reads: CSVAVAGVGGNTEAFF. For the CDR3, the DNA is TGCAGCGTGGCGGTCGCAGGGGTGGGTGGAAACACTGAAGCTTTCTTT.

The chain carries TRBV11-2 and TRBJ2-7; 8 bases are shared with TRBD1. The germline gives CDR1 SGHAT, CDR2 FQNNGV. With 5 bases clipped from V and 4 bases from J, the junction kept 13 bases outside the gene matches. This CDR3 is 16 amino acids long. CDR3 region: CASSPLRRTGPYEQYF. DNA for the CDR3: TGTGCCAGCAGCCCTCTCCGTCGGACAGGGCCATACGAGCAGTACTTC.

The rearrangement links TRBV11-2 to TRBJ1-1; D uncertain. V lost 1 base, J lost 8 bases, and 8 bases lay in between. CDR1 and CDR2 from the germline V gene are SGHAT and FQNNGV. This CDR3 is 12 amino acids long. CDR3 sequence: CASSLGSGEAFF. The CDR3 DNA reads as TGTGCCAGCAGCTTAGGGAGCGGAGAAGCTTTCTTT.

The gene calls are TRBV7-9 and TRBJ2-3, with a tentative D call TRBD2 (6 bases). CDR1 is SEHNR, CDR2 FQNEAQ, per germline (reference sequence). Trimming pared 7 bases from V and 4 bases from J, leaving 15 bases between. This CDR3 has 14 amino acids. CDR3: CASKEGQGPDTQYF. Written as DNA, the CDR3 is TGTGCCAGCAAGGAGGGCCAGGGCCCAGATACGCAGTATTTT.

The table lists this clone with a few counts. V gene TRBV27 combines with J gene TRBJ2-1, with 8 bases aligning to TRBD2. CDR1 and CDR2 (germline): MNHEY, SMNVEV (reference sequence). The CDR3 extends over 16 amino acids. V shed 5 bases and J 5 bases; nucleotides not matched to a gene: 11. The CDR3 DNA sequence: TGTGCCAGCAGTCCCCGGGGGGCGGGAGGCCACAATGAGCAGTTCTTC. It translates to CASSPRGAGGHNEQFF.

This rearrangement joins TRBV5-1 to TRBJ1-4, with 10 bases identical to TRBD1. The CDR3 consists of 14 residues. Germline CDR1 reads SGHRS; CDR2 reads YFSETQ. The V segment lost 4 bases and the J segment 6 bases; nucleotides outside the gene matches: 3. The CDR3, as DNA: TGCGCCAGCAGCCGGGACAGGGGTGATGAAAAACTGTTTTTT. Protein sequence: CASSRDRGDEKLFF. The entire variable domain, with the rest obtained from reference TRBV5-1 and TRBJ1-4, is as follows: KAGVTQTPRYLIKTRGQQVTLSCSPISGHRSVSWYQQTPGQGLQFLFEYFSETQRNKGNFPGRFSGRQFSNSRSEMNVSTLELGDSALYLCASSRDRGDEKLFFGSGTQLSVL.

The chain employs TRBV5-1 and TRBJ2-5, with D unclear. Germline V lookup: CDR1 SGHRS, CDR2 YFSETQ. The CDR3 spans 12 residues. V was clipped by 2 bases and J by 3 bases, with 5 bases between them. Here the CDR3 DNA reads TGCGCCAGCAGCTTTTCCGAAGAGACCCAGTACTTC. Translation: CASSFSEETQYF.

The chain employs TRBV12-3 or TRBV12-4 and TRBJ1-2, with 9 bases identical to TRBD1. V gave up 6 bases and J gave up 8 bases; unmatched junction bases: 7. The CDR3 has 13 residues. CDR3 DNA: TGTGCCAGCAGCAAGACAGGGGGAGGAGGCTACACCTTC. This codes for CASSKTGGGGYTF.

The gene calls are TRBV5-1 and TRBJ2-5, with 10 bases identical to TRBD2. V was clipped by 5 bases and J by 5 bases; unmatched bases: 6. Germline V gene lookup returns CDR1 SGHRS and CDR2 YFSETQ. The CDR3 sequence is 14 residues long. DNA for the CDR3: TGCGCCAGCAGTCTAGCGGGAGAGGGGGAGACCCAGTACTTC. Protein: CASSLAGEGETQYF.

The J gene is TRBJ2-7, the V gene TRBV5-1; 8 positions match TRBD1. From germline, CDR1 is SGHRS and CDR2 YFSETQ. CDR3 size: 17 residues. The V gene end was trimmed by 4 bases and the J gene end by 5 bases; junction bases not matched to a gene: 17. CDR3: CASSPRTGILLRDEQYF. CDR3 sequence (DNA): TGCGCCAGCAGCCCTCGGACAGGGATCCTCCTACGGGACGAGCAGTACTTC. The full variable domain, with the rest looked up from reference TRBV5-1 and TRBJ2-7, is KAGVTQTPRYLIKTRGQQVTLSCSPISGHRSVSWYQQTPGQGLQFLFEYFSETQRNKGNFPGRFSGRQFSNSRSEMNVSTLELGDSALYLCASSPRTGILLRDEQYFGPGTRLTVT.

This clone was picked up a small number of times. The chain joins TRBV12-3 or TRBV12-4 to TRBJ1-2; 8 positions match TRBD1. V was clipped by 3 bases and J by 8 bases; unmatched bases: 5. The CDR3 runs to 13 residues. The CDR3 region is CASSLAGGGGYTF. For the CDR3, the DNA is TGTGCCAGCAGTTTGGCAGGGGGCGGCGGCTACACCTTC.

V and J are TRBV28 and TRBJ2-7; tentative D call: TRBD1 (6 bases). The CDR3 consists of 12 residues. Germline CDR1 is MDHEN and CDR2 is SYDVKM. Trimming removed 4 bases from V and 4 bases from J, with 8 bases in between. CDR3 sequence reads: CASSSTGYEQYF. The CDR3 region has the DNA TGTGCCAGCAGTTCTACAGGGTACGAGCAGTACTTC.

The chain carries TRBV6-5 and TRBJ1-2; possible D gene TRBD1, 5 bases. Germline CDR1 MNHEY, CDR2 SVGAGI. The CDR3 has 13 amino acids. Between the trimmed V and J ends, which lost 7 bases and 5 bases, there was a span of 14 bases. In nucleotides, the CDR3 is TGTGCCAGCACCCGGGGGGGACTGTATGGCTACACCTTC. It is translated as CASTRGGLYGYTF.

This chain links TRBV18 with TRBJ1-6, with D possibly being TRBD1 (6 bases). Looked up from germline, CDR1 is KGHSH and CDR2 is LQKENI. The CDR3 loop spans 15 amino acids. Trimming left V 3 bases short and J 13 bases short, with 19 bases between. The CDR3: CASSPSDRYKIPLHF. DNA of the CDR3: TGTGCCAGCTCACCTTCGGACAGATATAAGATTCCCCTCCACTTT.

This CDR3 is CASRSHPGELFF. In DNA form, the CDR3 reads TGTGCCAGCAGATCGCATCCCGGGGAGCTGTTTTTT. The chain has TRBV7-8 and TRBJ2-2; D unresolved. V was cut by 6 bases and J by 6 bases, with 8 bases left in between. There are 12 residues in the CDR3. Germline loops: CDR1 SGHVS, CDR2 FQNEAQ.

The chain uses TRBV7-2 and TRBJ1-2; 9 bases map to TRBD1. The CDR3 length is 15 residues. CDR1 is SGHTA and CDR2 is FQGNSA in the germline V gene. The junction had 9 bases not matched to a gene; V was cut back by 5 bases and J by 5 bases. For the CDR3, the DNA is TGTGCCAGCAGCCTCCAGACAGGGGGTTGGTATGGCTACACCTTC. It encodes CASSLQTGGWYGYTF.

The chain couples TRBV2 to TRBJ1-6; D not certain. Germline V CDR1 and CDR2: SNHLY, FYNNEI. CDR3 length equals 15 residues. V lost 11 bases to trimming and J lost 11 bases, with 25 bases between them. As DNA, the CDR3 is TGTGCCTCCACTCAGAAGGAGGGAATTCTTGCACCCCTCCACTTT. This encodes CASTQKEGILAPLHF.

The rearrangement joins TRBV18 to TRBJ2-7; 8 bases align to TRBD1. The V gene's germline CDR1 is KGHSH and CDR2 LQKENI. CDR3 size: 14 residues. J was trimmed by 1 base and V by 3 bases; bases with no gene match: 2. The chain's CDR3 is CASSPGQESYEQYF. The CDR3 nucleotides read TGTGCCAGCTCACCGGGACAGGAATCCTACGAGCAGTACTTC.